This T cell receptor (beta chain) is from a study of graft-versus-host responses after intestinal transplantation. Across the whole study: All recipients got anti-thymocyte globulin induction, then tacrolimus and steroids for approximately 3 years.

Comment on this clone: The antigen remains undetermined.

Germline V lookup: CDR1 SGHRS, CDR2 YFSETQ. V was clipped by 0 bases and J by 3 bases; unmatched bases: 0. This CDR3 has 15 residues. Study-wide results and caveats: Allograft graft-versus-host to host-versus-graft clonal ratios ran high in patients with graft-donor T cell macrochimerism.

This table comes from immunoSEQ multiplex PCR, and its TCRdb copy is limited to in-frame clones, with some not included. The sample has tens of thousands of clones, 90% seen once; the top ten hold 3.5% to 5%. The sequencing used unstimulated CD8+ T cells sorted from spleen or lymph node cells, collected before transplant. The rearrangement links TRBV5-1 to TRBJ2-5; 12 bases match TRBD2. The TCR comes from a human donor who was the organ donor for an intestinal transplant. The CDR3 sequence: CASSLGLAGEETQYF. DNA of the CDR3: TGCGCCAGCAGCTTGGGACTAGCGGGGGAAGAGACCCAGTACTTC. Full variable domain (outside the CDR3, taken from reference TRBV5-1 and TRBJ2-5): KAGVTQTPRYLIKTRGQQVTLSCSPISGHRSVSWYQQTPGQGLQFLFEYFSETQRNKGNFPGRFSGRQFSNSRSEMNVSTLELGDSALYLCASSLGLAGEETQYFGPGTRLLVL.